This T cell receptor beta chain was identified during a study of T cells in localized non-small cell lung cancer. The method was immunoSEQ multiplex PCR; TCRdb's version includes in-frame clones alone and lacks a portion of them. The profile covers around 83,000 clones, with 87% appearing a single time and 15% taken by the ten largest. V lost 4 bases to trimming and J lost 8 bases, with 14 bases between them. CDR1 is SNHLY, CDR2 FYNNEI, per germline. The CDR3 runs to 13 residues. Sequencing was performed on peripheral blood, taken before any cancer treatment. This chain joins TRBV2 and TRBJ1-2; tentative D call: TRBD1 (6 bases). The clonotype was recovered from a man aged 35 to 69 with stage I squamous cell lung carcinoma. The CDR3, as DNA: TGTGCCAGCAGTGGACAGGCCCTGATGGGCTACACCTTC. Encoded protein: CASSGQALMGYTF.